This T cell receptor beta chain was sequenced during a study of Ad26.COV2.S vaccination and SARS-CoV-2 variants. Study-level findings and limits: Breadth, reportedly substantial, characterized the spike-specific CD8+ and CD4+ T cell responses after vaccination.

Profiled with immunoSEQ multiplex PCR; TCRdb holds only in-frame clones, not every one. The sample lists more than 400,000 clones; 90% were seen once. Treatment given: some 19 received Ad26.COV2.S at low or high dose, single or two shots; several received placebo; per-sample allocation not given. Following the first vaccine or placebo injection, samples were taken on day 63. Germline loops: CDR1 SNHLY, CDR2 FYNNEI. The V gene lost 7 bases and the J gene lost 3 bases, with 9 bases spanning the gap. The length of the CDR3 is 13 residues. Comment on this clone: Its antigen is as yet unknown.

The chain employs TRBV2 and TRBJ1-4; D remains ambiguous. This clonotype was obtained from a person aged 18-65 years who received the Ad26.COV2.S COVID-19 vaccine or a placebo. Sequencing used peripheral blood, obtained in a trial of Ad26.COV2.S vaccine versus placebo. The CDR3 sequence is CASTLSPNEKLFF. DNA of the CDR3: TGTGCCAGCACCCTATCCCCTAATGAAAAACTGTTTTTT.